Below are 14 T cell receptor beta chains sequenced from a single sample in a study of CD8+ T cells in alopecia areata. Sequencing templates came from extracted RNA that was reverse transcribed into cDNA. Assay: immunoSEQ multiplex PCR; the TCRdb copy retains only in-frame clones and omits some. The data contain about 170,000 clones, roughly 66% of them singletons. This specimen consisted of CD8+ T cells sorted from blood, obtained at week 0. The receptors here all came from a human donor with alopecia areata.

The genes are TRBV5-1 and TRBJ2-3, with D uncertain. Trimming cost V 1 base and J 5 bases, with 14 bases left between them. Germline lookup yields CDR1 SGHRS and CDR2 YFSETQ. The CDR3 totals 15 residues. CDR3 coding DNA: TGCGCCAGCAGCTTGTATAGTGAAGTTGGAGATACGCAGTATTTT. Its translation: CASSLYSEVGDTQYF.

The CDR3 region is CASSLNPTGPPQYNEQFF. The CDR3 DNA is TGTGCCAGCAGCTTAAACCCCACGGGCCCCCCTCAGTACAATGAGCAGTTCTTC. This chain uses TRBV7-2 with TRBJ2-1; no firm D call. Germline V CDR1 and CDR2: SGHTA, FQGNSA. The CDR3 totals 18 residues. V shed 2 bases and J shed 4 bases, with 21 bases lying between them.

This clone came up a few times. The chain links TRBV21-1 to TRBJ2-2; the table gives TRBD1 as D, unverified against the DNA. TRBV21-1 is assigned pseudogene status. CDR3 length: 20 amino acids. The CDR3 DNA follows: TGTGCCAGCCCCCTGTCCTCCCGGGACAGGGGGCTTCCAAACACCGGGGAGCTGTTTTTT. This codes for CASPLSSRDRGLPNTGELFF.

The CDR3 nucleotides read TGTGCCAGCAGCGTAAATACAGGGGGCCGGGATGGCTACACCTTC. Protein product: CASSVNTGGRDGYTF. The gene calls are TRBV9 and TRBJ1-2, with 9 bases identical to TRBD1. V was clipped by 1 base and J by 6 bases; unmatched bases: 7. The CDR3 runs to 15 residues. The germline CDR1 and CDR2 sequences are SGDLS and YYNGEE.

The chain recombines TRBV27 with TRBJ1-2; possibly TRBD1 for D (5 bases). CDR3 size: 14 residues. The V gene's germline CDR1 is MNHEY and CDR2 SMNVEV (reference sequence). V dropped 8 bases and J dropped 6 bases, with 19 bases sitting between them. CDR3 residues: CASQARGYENGYTF. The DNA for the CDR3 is TGTGCCAGCCAGGCCCGGGGCTACGAAAATGGCTACACCTTC.

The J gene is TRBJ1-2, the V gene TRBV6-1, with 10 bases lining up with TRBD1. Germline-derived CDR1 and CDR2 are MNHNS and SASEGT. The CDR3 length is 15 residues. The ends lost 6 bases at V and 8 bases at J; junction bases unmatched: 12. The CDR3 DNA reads TGTGCCAGCAGCCGACGACCGGGACAGGGGTTGGGCTACACCTTC. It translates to CASSRRPGQGLGYTF.

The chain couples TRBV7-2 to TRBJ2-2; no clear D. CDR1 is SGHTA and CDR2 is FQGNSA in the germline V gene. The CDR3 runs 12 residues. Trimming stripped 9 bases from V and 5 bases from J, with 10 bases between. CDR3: CASTAWTGELFF. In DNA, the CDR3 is TGTGCCAGTACTGCGTGGACCGGGGAGCTGTTTTTT.

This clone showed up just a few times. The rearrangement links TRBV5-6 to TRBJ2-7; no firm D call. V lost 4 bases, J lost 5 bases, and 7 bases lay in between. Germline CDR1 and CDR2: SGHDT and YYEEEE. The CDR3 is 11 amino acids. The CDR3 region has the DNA TGTGCCAGCAGCGCCGATCACGAGCAGTACTTC. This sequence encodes CASSADHEQYF.

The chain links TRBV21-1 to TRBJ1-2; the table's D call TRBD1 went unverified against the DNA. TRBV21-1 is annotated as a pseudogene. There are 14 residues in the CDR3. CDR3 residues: CASSRVRVYYGYTF. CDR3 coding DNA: TGTGCCAGCAGCCGGGTCAGGGTATACTATGGCTACACCTTC.

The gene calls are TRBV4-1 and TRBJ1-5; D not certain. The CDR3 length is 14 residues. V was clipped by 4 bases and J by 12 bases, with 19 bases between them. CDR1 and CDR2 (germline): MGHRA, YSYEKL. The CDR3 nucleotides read TGCGCCAGCAGCCCCGTACACCAAAATTTCGGCCAGCATTTT. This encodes CASSPVHQNFGQHF.

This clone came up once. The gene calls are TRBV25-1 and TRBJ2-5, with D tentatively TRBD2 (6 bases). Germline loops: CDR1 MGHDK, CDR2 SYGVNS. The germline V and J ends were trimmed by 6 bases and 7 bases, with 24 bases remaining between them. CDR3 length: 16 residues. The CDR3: CASRTVTREDGATQYF. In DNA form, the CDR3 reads TGTGCCAGCAGAACCGTCACAAGGGAGGACGGTGCGACCCAGTACTTC.

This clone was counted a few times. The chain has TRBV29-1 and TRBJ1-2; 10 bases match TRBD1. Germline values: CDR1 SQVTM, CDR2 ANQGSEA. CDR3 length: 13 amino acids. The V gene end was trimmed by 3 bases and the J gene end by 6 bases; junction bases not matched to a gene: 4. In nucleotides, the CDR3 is TGCAGCGTTGATGCCGGGACAGGGGATGGCTACACCTTC. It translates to CSVDAGTGDGYTF.

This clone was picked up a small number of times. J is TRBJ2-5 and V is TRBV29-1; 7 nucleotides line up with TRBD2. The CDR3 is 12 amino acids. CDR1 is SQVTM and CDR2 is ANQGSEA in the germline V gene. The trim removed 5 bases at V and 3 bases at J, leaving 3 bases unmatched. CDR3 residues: CSVSAGEETQYF. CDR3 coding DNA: TGCAGCGTTTCTGCGGGAGAAGAGACCCAGTACTTC.

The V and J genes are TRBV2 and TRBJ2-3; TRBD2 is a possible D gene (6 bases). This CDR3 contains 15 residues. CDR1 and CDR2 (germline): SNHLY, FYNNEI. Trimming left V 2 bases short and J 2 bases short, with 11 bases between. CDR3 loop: CASSESWGVTDTQYF. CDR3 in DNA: TGTGCCAGCAGTGAAAGTTGGGGGGTCACAGATACGCAGTATTTT.